A selection of T cell receptor beta chains follows, all from one sample in a study of response to subunit inactivated influenza vaccine. TCRdb called the RT-PCR reads again in MiXCR, with one record for every CDR3 protein. The table has hundreds of thousands of distinct CDR3 sequences, 20% to 25% seen once. The specimen was PBMCs from blood, collected 21 months after vaccination. Receptor source: a man aged 45-69 years who received an inactivated influenza vaccine. The CDR3 runs from the conserved cysteine through the conserved F or W. D genes are given only for firm matches. Size tells how often a clone was seen (once, few, many) or the class of an expanded clone, and some rows leave it out.

clone size: NA
J gene: TRBJ1-2
D gene: TRBD1
V gene: TRBV5-1
CDR3 DNA: TGCGCCAGCAGCTTGACCCCGCTCGGACAGGGTTCTGGCTACACCTTC
CDR3 protein: CASSLTPLGQGSGYTF

clone size: NA
J gene: TRBJ2-1
D gene: TRBD2
V gene: TRBV2
CDR3 DNA: TGTGCCACTCTTCGTTCTAGCGGTTACAATGAGCAGTTCTTC
CDR3 protein: CATLRSSGYNEQFF

clone size: few
J gene: TRBJ2-5
D gene: NA
V gene: TRBV14
CDR3 DNA: TGTGCCAGCAGCCAAGGACAGAGTCAAGAGACCCAGTACTTC
CDR3 protein: CASSQGQSQETQYF

clone size: many
J gene: TRBJ1-6
D gene: TRBD1
V gene: TRBV5-1
CDR3 DNA: TGCGCCAGCAGCTCGACAGGGGCCAATTCACCCCTCCACTTT
CDR3 protein: CASSSTGANSPLHF

clone size: NA
J gene: TRBJ1-5
D gene: TRBD1
V gene: TRBV28
CDR3 DNA: TGTGCCAGCAGTTTATCGACAGGGGGTAACAATCAGCCCCAGCATTTT
CDR3 protein: CASSLSTGGNNQPQHF

clone size: NA
J gene: TRBJ2-1
D gene: TRBD2
V gene: TRBV5-6
CDR3 DNA: TGTGCCAGCAGCAGCCCGGGACTAGCAAATTACAATGAGCAGTTCTTC
CDR3 protein: CASSSPGLANYNEQFF

clone size: few
J gene: TRBJ2-5
D gene: NA
V gene: TRBV5-1
CDR3 DNA: TGCGCCAGCAGCTTGGGGGGGACATCCCAAGAGACCCAGTACTTC
CDR3 protein: CASSLGGTSQETQYF

clone size: NA
J gene: TRBJ1-3
D gene: TRBD1
V gene: TRBV6-1
CDR3 DNA: TGTGCCAGCAGCGAGACAGGGAGCTCTGGAAACACCATATATTTT
CDR3 protein: CASSETGSSGNTIYF

clone size: NA
J gene: TRBJ1-6
D gene: NA
V gene: TRBV4-3
CDR3 DNA: TGCGCCAGCAGCCAAGATTTGGGCTATAATTCACCCCTCCACTTT
CDR3 protein: CASSQDLGYNSPLHF

clone size: NA
J gene: TRBJ2-3
D gene: TRBD1
V gene: TRBV5-1
CDR3 DNA: TGCGCCAGCAGCTTGGCCGTTAGAGGGACAGCGCCATCCACAGATACGCAGTATTTT
CDR3 protein: CASSLAVRGTAPSTDTQYF

clone size: few
J gene: TRBJ1-2
D gene: NA
V gene: TRBV10-2
CDR3 DNA: TGCGCCAGCAGTGAGTCGAGACGTAGGGGGTTCAGTCACCACGGCTACACCTTC
CDR3 protein: CASSESRRRGFSHHGYTF

clone size: few
J gene: TRBJ1-2
D gene: NA
V gene: TRBV21-1
CDR3 DNA: TGTGCCACCACTGACAGGGGTCATGGCTACACCTTC
CDR3 protein: CATTDRGHGYTF

clone size: few
J gene: TRBJ2-2
D gene: TRBD2
V gene: TRBV11-2
CDR3 DNA: TGTGCCAGCTGCCCGGCGGGAGGGGCGAACGGGGAGCTGTTTTTT
CDR3 protein: CASCPAGGANGELFF

clone size: NA
J gene: TRBJ2-1
D gene: TRBD2
V gene: TRBV28
CDR3 DNA: TGTGCCAGCAGTTTTTGGTCTAGCGGAGAGTTTTTGAATGAGCAGTTCTTC
CDR3 protein: CASSFWSSGEFLNEQFF

clone size: NA
J gene: TRBJ1-6
D gene: TRBD1
V gene: TRBV3-1
CDR3 DNA: TGTGCCAGCAGCCTCCGGGACAGAAATTCACCCCTCCACTTT
CDR3 protein: CASSLRDRNSPLHF

clone size: NA
J gene: TRBJ2-7
D gene: NA
V gene: TRBV7-2
CDR3 DNA: TGTGCCAGCAGCTTAGTAAGGGCAGGGGACGAGCAGTACTTC
CDR3 protein: CASSLVRAGDEQYF

clone size: few
J gene: TRBJ2-5
D gene: NA
V gene: TRBV7-9
CDR3 DNA: TGTGCCAGCAGCGGCCCCCAGTACTTC
CDR3 protein: CASSGPQYF

clone size: NA
J gene: TRBJ1-1
D gene: TRBD1
V gene: TRBV4-3
CDR3 DNA: TGCGCCAGCAGCCAAGATGAGGGGGCGATCACTGAAGCTTTCTTT
CDR3 protein: CASSQDEGAITEAFF

clone size: NA
J gene: TRBJ1-1
D gene: TRBD1
V gene: TRBV11-1
CDR3 DNA: TGTGCCAGCAGCTTGATAGGGAGGACAGGGAGTATGTTGGTCATTGAAGCTTTCTTT
CDR3 protein: CASSLIGRTGSMLVIEAFF

clone size: NA
J gene: TRBJ2-7
D gene: NA
V gene: TRBV15
CDR3 DNA: TGTGCCACCAGCACACAGGGCCCCTACGAGCAGTACTTC
CDR3 protein: CATSTQGPYEQYF

clone size: many
J gene: TRBJ1-4
D gene: NA
V gene: TRBV7-2
CDR3 DNA: TGTGCCAGCAGCTCCCTGACGGGCGAAAAACTGTTTTTT
CDR3 protein: CASSSLTGEKLFF

clone size: NA
J gene: TRBJ1-4
D gene: NA
V gene: TRBV3-1
CDR3 DNA: TGTGCCAGCAGCCAAGATTGGGACGCAGGGAACCATCATTTT
CDR3 protein: CASSQDWDAGNHHF

clone size: few
J gene: TRBJ2-3
D gene: TRBD2
V gene: TRBV20-1
CDR3 DNA: TGCAGTGCTAGTATTCCGGGGGGGCTGGATACGCAGTATTTT
CDR3 protein: CSASIPGGLDTQYF

clone size: many
J gene: TRBJ1-1
D gene: NA
V gene: TRBV28
CDR3 DNA: TGTGCCAGCAGTTTAGAGGGACCGGGGAACACTGAAGCTTTCTTT
CDR3 protein: CASSLEGPGNTEAFF

clone size: few
J gene: TRBJ1-2
D gene: NA
V gene: TRBV5-6
CDR3 DNA: TGTGCCAGCAGCTCCGGCTTTCGGGGGAACGGCTACACCTTC
CDR3 protein: CASSSGFRGNGYTF

clone size: NA
J gene: TRBJ2-1
D gene: TRBD2
V gene: TRBV6-2/TRBV6-3
CDR3 DNA: TGTGCCAGCAGTACCCGACTAGCGCTCTCTAGGTATGAGCAGTTCTTC
CDR3 protein: CASSTRLALSRYEQFF

clone size: few
J gene: TRBJ2-2
D gene: TRBD1
V gene: TRBV29-1
CDR3 DNA: TGCAGCGCCGGGACAGACTGGAACACCGGGGAGCTGTTTTTT
CDR3 protein: CSAGTDWNTGELFF

clone size: NA
J gene: TRBJ1-2
D gene: TRBD1
V gene: TRBV5-5
CDR3 DNA: TGTGCCAGCAGTTCCGGGACAGGGGAGATTTATGGCTACACCTTC
CDR3 protein: CASSSGTGEIYGYTF

clone size: NA
J gene: TRBJ1-1
D gene: NA
V gene: TRBV5-6
CDR3 DNA: TGTGCCAGCAGCGTCGGGACCTTCGGTGAAGCTTTCTTT
CDR3 protein: CASSVGTFGEAFF

clone size: few
J gene: TRBJ1-1
D gene: NA
V gene: TRBV5-1
CDR3 DNA: TGCGCCAGCAGCCGTTGGGACACTGAAGCTTTCTTT
CDR3 protein: CASSRWDTEAFF

clone size: once
J gene: TRBJ2-2
D gene: NA
V gene: TRBV7-2
CDR3 DNA: TGTGCCAGCAGCTTAAATTGGGGGACCGGGGAGCTGTTTTTT
CDR3 protein: CASSLNWGTGELFF

clone size: many
J gene: TRBJ1-5
D gene: NA
V gene: TRBV2
CDR3 DNA: TGTGCCAGCAGTGAAGCGACGTACGCCTCCCCTCAGCCCCAGCATTTT
CDR3 protein: CASSEATYASPQPQHF

clone size: NA
J gene: TRBJ2-7
D gene: TRBD1
V gene: TRBV19
CDR3 DNA: TGTGCCAGTAGTGCCGGACAGGATACCTACGAGCAGTACTTC
CDR3 protein: CASSAGQDTYEQYF

clone size: NA
J gene: TRBJ1-5
D gene: NA
V gene: TRBV19
CDR3 DNA: TGTGCCAGTAGTATCCTCTCCGCAGCGAGGCAGCCCCAGCATTTT
CDR3 protein: CASSILSAARQPQHF

clone size: few
J gene: TRBJ2-5
D gene: NA
V gene: TRBV7-9
CDR3 DNA: TGTGCCAGCAGCTTGAGAGGGTGGGAAGAGACCCAGTACTTC
CDR3 protein: CASSLRGWEETQYF

clone size: few
J gene: TRBJ1-2
D gene: NA
V gene: TRBV15
CDR3 DNA: TGTGCCACCAGCAGAGATGACAGTTTTAACTATGGCTACACCTTC
CDR3 protein: CATSRDDSFNYGYTF

clone size: NA
J gene: TRBJ1-2
D gene: TRBD1
V gene: TRBV6-2/TRBV6-3
CDR3 DNA: TGTGCCAGCAGTACCCAGACAGGGATCTATGGCTACACCTTC
CDR3 protein: CASSTQTGIYGYTF

clone size: few
J gene: TRBJ2-2
D gene: NA
V gene: TRBV12-3/TRBV12-4
CDR3 DNA: TGTGCCAGCAGTTTAAAGGGGGGCACCGGGGAGCTGTTTTTT
CDR3 protein: CASSLKGGTGELFF

clone size: NA
J gene: TRBJ2-1
D gene: NA
V gene: TRBV4-1
CDR3 DNA: TGCGCCAGCAGCCAAGTCGGGACCCCCTACAATGAGCAGTTCTTC
CDR3 protein: CASSQVGTPYNEQFF

clone size: few
J gene: TRBJ2-3
D gene: TRBD1
V gene: TRBV7-3
CDR3 DNA: TGTGCCAGCAGCTCCTTGGGACAGTCGGCAGATACGCAGTATTTT
CDR3 protein: CASSSLGQSADTQYF

clone size: NA
J gene: TRBJ1-5
D gene: TRBD1
V gene: TRBV20-1
CDR3 DNA: TGCAGTGCCACCACAGGGGAACATCGCAATCAGCCCCAGCATTTT
CDR3 protein: CSATTGEHRNQPQHF

clone size: NA
J gene: TRBJ2-2
D gene: TRBD1
V gene: TRBV5-1
CDR3 DNA: TGCGCCAGCAGCCGGACAGGGGTTTCCACCGGGGAGCTGTTTTTT
CDR3 protein: CASSRTGVSTGELFF

clone size: few
J gene: TRBJ1-1
D gene: NA
V gene: TRBV5-1
CDR3 DNA: TGCGCCACACGGCGGGGGGAGGGCGCGTACACTGAAGCTTTCTTT
CDR3 protein: CATRRGEGAYTEAFF

clone size: NA
J gene: TRBJ2-1
D gene: TRBD2
V gene: TRBV20-1
CDR3 DNA: TGCAGTGCTACCGTACTAGCGGGAGGGCCGAGGGATGAGCAGTTCTTC
CDR3 protein: CSATVLAGGPRDEQFF

clone size: few
J gene: TRBJ1-1
D gene: NA
V gene: TRBV4-2
CDR3 DNA: TGTGCCAGCAGCCAAGATGGGAGGGCTATGAACACTGAAGCTTTCTTT
CDR3 protein: CASSQDGRAMNTEAFF

clone size: NA
J gene: TRBJ2-7
D gene: NA
V gene: TRBV20-1
CDR3 DNA: TGCAGTGCTAGACTAGCTTCCTCCTACGAGCAGTACTTC
CDR3 protein: CSARLASSYEQYF

clone size: many
J gene: TRBJ1-5
D gene: NA
V gene: TRBV21-1
CDR3 DNA: TGTGCCAGCAGCTCCCGGGACAGGGACAGGTATAGCAATCAGCCCCAGCATTTT
CDR3 protein: CASSSRDRDRYSNQPQHF

clone size: NA
J gene: TRBJ2-7
D gene: NA
V gene: TRBV28
CDR3 DNA: TGTGCCAGCAGCCTGGGATGGGTTTGGGAGCAGTACTTC
CDR3 protein: CASSLGWVWEQYF

clone size: NA
J gene: TRBJ1-1
D gene: NA
V gene: TRBV10-3
CDR3 DNA: TGTGCCATCGGACAGTCTCTGAACACTGAAGCTTTCTTT
CDR3 protein: CAIGQSLNTEAFF

clone size: many
J gene: TRBJ1-2
D gene: NA
V gene: TRBV7-2
CDR3 DNA: TGTGCCAGCAGCTTTTTGATATCGGAGCCGGGACTAGGCTACACCTTC
CDR3 protein: CASSFLISEPGLGYTF

clone size: NA
J gene: TRBJ2-1
D gene: NA
V gene: TRBV7-9
CDR3 DNA: TGTGCCAGCAGCTTAGTTCTCCCTTCCTACAATGAGCAGTTCTTC
CDR3 protein: CASSLVLPSYNEQFF

clone size: many
J gene: TRBJ1-5
D gene: NA
V gene: TRBV20-1
CDR3 DNA: TGCAGTGCTAGATGGCTCGGACAAAGGATCAAGCCCCAGCATTTT
CDR3 protein: CSARWLGQRIKPQHF

clone size: NA
J gene: TRBJ2-7
D gene: TRBD2
V gene: TRBV11-2
CDR3 DNA: TGTGCCAGCAGCTTACTAGCGGGAAAAGAGCAGTACTTC
CDR3 protein: CASSLLAGKEQYF

clone size: NA
J gene: TRBJ1-1
D gene: NA
V gene: TRBV5-5
CDR3 DNA: TGTGCCAGCAGCTTTAACAGGGCCACTGAAGCTTTCTTT
CDR3 protein: CASSFNRATEAFF

clone size: many
J gene: TRBJ1-5
D gene: NA
V gene: TRBV29-1
CDR3 DNA: TGCAGCGGCCCGGGGAGGGTGAATCAGCCCCAGCATTTT
CDR3 protein: CSGPGRVNQPQHF

clone size: NA
J gene: TRBJ2-2
D gene: NA
V gene: TRBV28
CDR3 DNA: TGTGCCAGCCTCGGGCCGAACACCGGGGAGCTGTTTTTT
CDR3 protein: CASLGPNTGELFF

clone size: few
J gene: TRBJ2-4
D gene: NA
V gene: TRBV2
CDR3 DNA: TGTGCCAGCAGTGAATCTCCAGGGTTTCAACAGTACTTC
CDR3 protein: CASSESPGFQQYF

clone size: NA
J gene: TRBJ1-5
D gene: NA
V gene: TRBV6-5
CDR3 DNA: TGTGCCAGCAGCTACCGTCCAGCGGTCGGCAATCAGCCCCAGCATTTT
CDR3 protein: CASSYRPAVGNQPQHF

clone size: NA
J gene: TRBJ1-4
D gene: NA
V gene: TRBV2
CDR3 DNA: TGTGCCAGCAGTGAACGCCAGGAAGGAAAACTGTTTTTT
CDR3 protein: CASSERQEGKLFF